This T cell receptor (beta chain) was profiled in a study of T cell responses to AZD1222 COVID-19 vaccine. General study results and limits: Baseline serostatus was positive in only five to seven AZD1222 recipients. Two doses of AZD1222 preceded a rise in Spike-specific TCR breadth and depth.

This table comes from immunoSEQ multiplex PCR, and its TCRdb copy is limited to in-frame clones, with some not included. The sample has approximately 150,000 clones; 89% are singletons. The CDR3 sequence is 15 residues long. Germline CDR1 and CDR2: SNHLY and FYNNEI. Unmatched junction bases numbered 4, after V lost 5 bases and J lost 1 base. Comments on this clone: Antigen: not known.

This sequence joins TRBV2 and TRBJ2-3, with 9 bases matching TRBD2. This TCR was sampled from an adult in good health. The starting material was peripheral blood, obtained on day 0 of AZD1222 vaccination. The CDR3 sequence is CASSTWTSGTDTQYF. CDR3 DNA sequence: TGTGCCAGCAGTACCTGGACTAGCGGCACAGATACGCAGTATTTT.